The rows below give T cell receptor beta chains drawn from one sample of a study of blood T cell repertoires in COVID-19. The protocol was immunoSEQ multiplex PCR, while the TCRdb copy is restricted to in-frame clones and leaves out a portion. The table has around 150,000 clones, around 90% seen once. What was sequenced was peripheral blood. These receptor sequences come from a woman in her fifties or sixties who had recovered from COVID-19. The CDR3 runs from the conserved cysteine through the conserved F or W. Each record gives: V gene, J gene, CDR3 protein.

v_call: TRBV7-9
j_call: TRBJ1-4
cdr3_aa: CASSFTGEKLFF

v_call: TRBV6-6
j_call: TRBJ2-3
cdr3_aa: CASSYEGAGSDTQYF

v_call: TRBV27
j_call: TRBJ2-1
cdr3_aa: CASSTLSFTSYNEQFF

v_call: TRBV9
j_call: TRBJ1-4
cdr3_aa: CASSSPGGPEKLFF

v_call: TRBV28
j_call: TRBJ2-7
cdr3_aa: CASTRGGPAYEQYF

v_call: TRBV4-3
j_call: TRBJ1-4
cdr3_aa: CASSQETAGKLFF

v_call: TRBV19
j_call: TRBJ2-5
cdr3_aa: CASSLSSVETQYF

v_call: TRBV4-1
j_call: TRBJ1-1
cdr3_aa: CASSQGPGQSGTEAFF

v_call: TRBV3-1/TRBV3-2
j_call: TRBJ2-1
cdr3_aa: CASSLLNEQFF

v_call: TRBV9
j_call: TRBJ1-4
cdr3_aa: CASSTFTGGLGEKLFF

v_call: TRBV2
j_call: TRBJ2-5
cdr3_aa: CASSDRKRETQYF

v_call: TRBV2
j_call: TRBJ1-1
cdr3_aa: CASQWEAGEAFF

v_call: TRBV11-2
j_call: TRBJ2-7
cdr3_aa: CASRPWRGLYEQYF

v_call: TRBV18
j_call: TRBJ2-7
cdr3_aa: CASSPAGGNYEQYF

v_call: TRBV20-1
j_call: TRBJ1-1
cdr3_aa: CSASPGDGTEAFF

v_call: TRBV29-1
j_call: TRBJ1-5
cdr3_aa: CSVEVGGNSNQPQHF

v_call: TRBV27
j_call: TRBJ2-3
cdr3_aa: CASSLVLPGTQYF

v_call: TRBV4-3
j_call: TRBJ1-2
cdr3_aa: CASSQESIGQGYGYTF

v_call: TRBV7-9
j_call: TRBJ1-2
cdr3_aa: CASSNRGLANYGYTF

v_call: TRBV27
j_call: TRBJ2-5
cdr3_aa: CASSLFNERGETQYF

v_call: TRBV29-1
j_call: TRBJ1-2
cdr3_aa: CSAGGGAYGYTF

v_call: TRBV18
j_call: TRBJ1-4
cdr3_aa: CASSPFRSNEKLFF

v_call: TRBV3-1/TRBV3-2
j_call: TRBJ1-6
cdr3_aa: CASSQAGTGAGRDSPLHF

v_call: TRBV6-4
j_call: TRBJ2-7
cdr3_aa: CASSDSGREVTYEQYF

v_call: TRBV5-8
j_call: TRBJ2-7
cdr3_aa: CASSLAHGQGRYEQYF

v_call: TRBV5-1
j_call: TRBJ2-5
cdr3_aa: CASSLVLAGGPETQYF

v_call: TRBV19
j_call: TRBJ1-5
cdr3_aa: CASSIQVRQPQHF

v_call: TRBV5-8
j_call: TRBJ1-2
cdr3_aa: CASSLSWGQGGYGYTF

v_call: TRBV5-4
j_call: TRBJ1-4
cdr3_aa: CASSPTGATNEKLFF

v_call: TRBV28
j_call: TRBJ2-1
cdr3_aa: CASTPLDSNNEQFF

v_call: TRBV7-9
j_call: TRBJ1-3
cdr3_aa: CASSLVGAPYTIYF

v_call: TRBV5-5
j_call: TRBJ2-1
cdr3_aa: CASSLVLAGASSYNEQFF

v_call: TRBV13
j_call: TRBJ2-1
cdr3_aa: CASSWADRGNYNEQFF

v_call: TRBV6-6
j_call: TRBJ2-7
cdr3_aa: CASSPSGGTYYEQYF

v_call: TRBV28
j_call: TRBJ1-2
cdr3_aa: CASSSGQESYGYTF

v_call: TRBV7-9
j_call: TRBJ2-1
cdr3_aa: CASSLGFGWGTGSYNEQFF

v_call: TRBV5-1
j_call: TRBJ2-6
cdr3_aa: CASAPGSTGANVLTF

v_call: TRBV7-9
j_call: TRBJ2-1
cdr3_aa: CASSSPGTEYNEQFF

v_call: TRBV3-1/TRBV3-2
j_call: TRBJ2-1
cdr3_aa: CASSQLAGGSNEQFF

v_call: TRBV14
j_call: TRBJ1-2
cdr3_aa: CASSQDRMGRTYGYTF

v_call: TRBV6-2/TRBV6-3
j_call: TRBJ1-5
cdr3_aa: CASSYGRLNQPQHF

v_call: TRBV18
j_call: TRBJ2-2
cdr3_aa: CASSPGSGGIGELFF